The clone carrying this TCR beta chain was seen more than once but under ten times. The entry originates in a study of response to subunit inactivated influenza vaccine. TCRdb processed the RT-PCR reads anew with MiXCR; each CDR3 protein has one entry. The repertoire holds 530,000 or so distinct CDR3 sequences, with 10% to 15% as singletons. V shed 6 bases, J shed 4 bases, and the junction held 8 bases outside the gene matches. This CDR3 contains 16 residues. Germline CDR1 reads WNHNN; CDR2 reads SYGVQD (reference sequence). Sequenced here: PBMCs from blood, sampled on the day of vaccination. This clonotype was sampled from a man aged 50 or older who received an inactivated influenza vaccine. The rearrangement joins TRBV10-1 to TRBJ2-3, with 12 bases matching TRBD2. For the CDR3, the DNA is TGCGCCAGCAGCGAAGGACTAGCGGGGAGCGCAGATACGCAGTATTTT. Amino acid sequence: CASSEGLAGSADTQYF.